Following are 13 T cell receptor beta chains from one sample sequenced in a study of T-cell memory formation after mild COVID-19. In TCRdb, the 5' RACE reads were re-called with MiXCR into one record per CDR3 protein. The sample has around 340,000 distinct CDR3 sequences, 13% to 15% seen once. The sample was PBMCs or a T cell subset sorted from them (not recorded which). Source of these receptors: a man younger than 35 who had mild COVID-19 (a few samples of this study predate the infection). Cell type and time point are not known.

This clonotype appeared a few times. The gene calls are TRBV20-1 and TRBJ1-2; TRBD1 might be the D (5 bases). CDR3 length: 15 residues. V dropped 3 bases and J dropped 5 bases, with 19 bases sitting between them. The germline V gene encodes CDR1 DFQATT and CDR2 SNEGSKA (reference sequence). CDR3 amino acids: CSARDLPGRAYGYTF. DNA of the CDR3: TGCAGTGCTAGGGACCTCCCGGGACGCGCTTATGGCTACACCTTC.

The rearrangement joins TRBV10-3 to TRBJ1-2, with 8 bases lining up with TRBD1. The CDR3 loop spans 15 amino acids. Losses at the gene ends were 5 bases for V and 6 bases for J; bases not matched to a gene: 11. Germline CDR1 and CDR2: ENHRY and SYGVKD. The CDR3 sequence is CAISSRGQGADGYTF. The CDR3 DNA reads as TGTGCCATCAGTAGCCGCGGCCAGGGGGCGGATGGCTACACCTTC.

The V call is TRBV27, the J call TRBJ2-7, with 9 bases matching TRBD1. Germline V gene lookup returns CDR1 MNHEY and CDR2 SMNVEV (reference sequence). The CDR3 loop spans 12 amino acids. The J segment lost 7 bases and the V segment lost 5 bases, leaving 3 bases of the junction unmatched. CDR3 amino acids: CASSGQGREQYF. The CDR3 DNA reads TGTGCCAGCAGTGGACAGGGGAGGGAGCAGTACTTC.

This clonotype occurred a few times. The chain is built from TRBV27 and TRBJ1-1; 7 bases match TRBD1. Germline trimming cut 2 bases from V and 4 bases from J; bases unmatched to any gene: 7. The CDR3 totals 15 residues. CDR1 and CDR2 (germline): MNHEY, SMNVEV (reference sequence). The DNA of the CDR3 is TGTGCCAGCAGTTTAGGTCGACAGGGAATCACTGAAGCTTTCTTT. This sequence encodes CASSLGRQGITEAFF.

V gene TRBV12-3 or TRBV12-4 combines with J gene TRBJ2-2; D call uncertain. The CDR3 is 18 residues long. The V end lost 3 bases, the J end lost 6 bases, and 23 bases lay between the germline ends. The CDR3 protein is CASSFWASTMSASGELFF. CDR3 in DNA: TGTGCCAGCAGTTTTTGGGCAAGCACAATGTCAGCGTCCGGGGAGCTGTTTTTT.

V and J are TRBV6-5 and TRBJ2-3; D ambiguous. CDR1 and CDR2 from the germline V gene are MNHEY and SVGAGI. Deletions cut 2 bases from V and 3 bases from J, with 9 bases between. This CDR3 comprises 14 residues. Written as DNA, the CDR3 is TGTGCCAGCAGTTACCCAGGCGAAACAGATACGCAGTATTTT. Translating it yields CASSYPGETDTQYF.

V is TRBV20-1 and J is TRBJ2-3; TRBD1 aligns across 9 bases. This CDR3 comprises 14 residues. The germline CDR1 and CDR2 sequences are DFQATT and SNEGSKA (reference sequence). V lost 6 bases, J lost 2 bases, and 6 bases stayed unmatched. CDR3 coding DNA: TGCAGTGCGGCAACAGGGGGCTCCACAGATACGCAGTATTTT. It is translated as CSAATGGSTDTQYF.

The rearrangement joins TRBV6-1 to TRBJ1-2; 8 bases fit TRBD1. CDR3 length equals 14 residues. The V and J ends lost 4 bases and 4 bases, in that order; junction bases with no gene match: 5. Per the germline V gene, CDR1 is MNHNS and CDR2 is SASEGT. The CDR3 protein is CASSGQGAVYGYTF. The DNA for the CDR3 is TGTGCCAGCAGTGGGCAGGGGGCAGTCTATGGCTACACCTTC.

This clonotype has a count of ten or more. This chain's CDR3 is CASSLEVVPGANVLTF. Here the CDR3 DNA reads TGCGCCAGCAGCTTGGAGGTCGTGCCTGGGGCCAACGTCCTGACTTTC. This chain links TRBV5-1 with TRBJ2-6; D uncertain. Germline assignment: CDR1 SGHRS and CDR2 YFSETQ. The CDR3 is 16 residues long. Trimming took off 0 bases at V and 2 bases at J, with 9 bases between the two ends.

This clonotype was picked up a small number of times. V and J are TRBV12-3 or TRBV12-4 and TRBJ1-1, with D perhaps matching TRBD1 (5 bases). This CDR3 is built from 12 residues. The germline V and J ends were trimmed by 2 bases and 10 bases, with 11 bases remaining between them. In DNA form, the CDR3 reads TGTGCCAGCAGTTTATATAAGGGACCAGCTTTCTTT. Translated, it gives CASSLYKGPAFF.

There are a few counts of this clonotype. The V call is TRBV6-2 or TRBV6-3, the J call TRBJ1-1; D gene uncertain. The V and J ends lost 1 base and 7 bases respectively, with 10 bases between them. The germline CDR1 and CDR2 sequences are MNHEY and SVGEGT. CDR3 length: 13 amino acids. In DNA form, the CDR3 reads TGTGCCAGCAGTTACTATAGGAATGGTGAAGCTTTCTTT. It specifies CASSYYRNGEAFF.

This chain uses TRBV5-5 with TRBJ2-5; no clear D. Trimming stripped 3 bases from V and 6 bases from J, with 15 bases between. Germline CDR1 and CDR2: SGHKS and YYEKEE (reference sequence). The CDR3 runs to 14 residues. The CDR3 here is CASSSPYGSQTQYF. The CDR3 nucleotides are TGTGCCAGCAGCTCCCCCTATGGCAGCCAGACCCAGTACTTC.

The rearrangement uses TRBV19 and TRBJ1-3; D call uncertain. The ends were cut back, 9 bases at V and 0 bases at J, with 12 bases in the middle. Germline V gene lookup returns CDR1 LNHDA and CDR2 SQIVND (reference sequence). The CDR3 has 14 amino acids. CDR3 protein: CASELLSSGNTIYF. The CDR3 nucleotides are TGTGCCAGCGAACTTCTTAGCTCTGGAAACACCATATATTTT.